The source of this T cell receptor beta chain is a study of human T cells and chemical hapten exposure. Across the whole study: Each patch test put 0.01% DPC on the upper back, and results were read at 6 days. Alopecia areata, totalis or universalis affected patients who were mostly female. Notes on the study in general: No change in TCRs above 1 in 1000 frequency was produced by DPC sensitization. Expanded TCR sets contained significantly more large CDR3 similarity clusters than controls.

A single record per CDR3 protein comes from TCRdb applying MiXCR to the RACE reads. This table holds 240,000 or so distinct CDR3 sequences, about 9% found once. Germline V gene data show CDR1 as MNHEY and CDR2 as SVGEGT. V was shortened by 2 bases and J by 10 bases, with 18 bases between the two germline ends. This CDR3 contains 14 residues. Details on this clonotype: Antigen: not known.

The time point denotes: pre-sensitization, week 0. Treatment meaning: therapeutic diphenylcyclopropenone sensitization with weekly scalp DPC. The source was whole blood, collected in connection with sensitization to the hapten diphenylcyclopropenone (DPC). The genes are TRBV6-2 or TRBV6-3 and TRBJ2-7, with TRBD1 as a possible D gene (6 bases). This receptor was obtained from a woman aged 40-49 years with alopecia areata. Some clones in this sample may be carry-over from other donors' samples. CDR3 DNA: TGTGCCAGCAGTTACGGGGGCCAGGTGGAACTCCAGTACTTC. Its protein product is CASSYGGQVELQYF.